The source of this T cell receptor beta chain is a study of TIL therapy for anti-PD-1-resistant metastatic lung cancer. Study in general: Patients had a median age of about 50 years (range about 35-80). Half of patients were current or former smokers. Notes on the study in general: The cohort had more treatment-naive, never-smoker and oncogene-addicted patients than typical. The baseline peripheral repertoire was partially replaced by infused TIL clonotypes that later decayed.

Germline CDR1 and CDR2: SGHTA and FQGTGA. Deletions cut 5 bases from V and 0 bases from J, with 12 bases between. CDR3 length equals 15 residues. To note about this clone: Its target is unknown.

Sample time point: pre-treatment sample, taken before nivolumab and TIL therapy. This was the immunoSEQ v3 assay. The method was immunoSEQ multiplex PCR; TCRdb's version includes in-frame clones alone and lacks a portion of them. This sample yields more than 45,000 clones, of which 80% to 90% are seen a single time; roughly 2.6% belongs to the top ten. The specimen comprised blood, sampled at baseline. The chain joins TRBV7-3 to TRBJ2-3; no firm D call. The receptor comes from a person between 25 and 79 years old with non-small cell lung cancer. The CDR3 is CASSPSPLSTDTQYF. In DNA form, the CDR3 reads TGTGCCAGCAGCCCATCCCCGCTTAGCACAGATACGCAGTATTTT.